A single sample gave rise to the 3 T cell receptor beta chains below, sequenced in a study of CD8 T cells in ankylosing spondylitis. Via MiXCR, TCRdb re-called the 5' RACE reads, giving one row per CDR3 protein. This table holds 85,000 to 100,000 distinct CDR3 sequences, about 8.3% found once. Material for sequencing was blood, either unsorted or a sorted T cell fraction (not recorded which). The receptors here all came from a male donor with ankylosing spondylitis or in good health (not recorded which).

This clonotype was recorded at least ten times. The chain has TRBV27 and TRBJ1-1; maybe TRBD1 (5 bases). The CDR3 is 15 amino acids. The germline V gene has CDR1 MNHEY and CDR2 SMNVEV (reference sequence). Between the trimmed V and J ends, which lost 0 bases and 0 bases, there was a span of 8 bases. The CDR3 is CASSLSAGMNTEAFF. DNA of the CDR3: TGTGCCAGCAGTTTATCGGCAGGGATGAACACTGAAGCTTTCTTT.

This clonotype appeared a few times. The rearrangement links TRBV20-1 to TRBJ1-5; D remains ambiguous. Germline V lookup: CDR1 DFQATT, CDR2 SNEGSKA (reference sequence). Trimming shortened V by 6 bases and J by 3 bases, and 12 bases separated the two germline ends. The CDR3 consists of 13 residues. The CDR3 coding sequence is TGCAGTGCCCTCTCGGGAGACAATCAGCCCCAGCATTTT. It is translated as CSALSGDNQPQHF.

The table lists this clonotype with a few counts. V gene TRBV7-2 combines with J gene TRBJ2-7, with a possible D match to TRBD2 (5 bases). Germline-derived CDR1 and CDR2 are SGHTA and FQGNSA. The CDR3 spans 15 residues. V was cut by 0 bases and J by 2 bases, with 11 bases left in between. CDR3 residues: CASSLAWRATYEQYF. CDR3 DNA sequence: TGTGCCAGCAGCTTAGCCTGGCGGGCTACCTACGAGCAGTACTTC.